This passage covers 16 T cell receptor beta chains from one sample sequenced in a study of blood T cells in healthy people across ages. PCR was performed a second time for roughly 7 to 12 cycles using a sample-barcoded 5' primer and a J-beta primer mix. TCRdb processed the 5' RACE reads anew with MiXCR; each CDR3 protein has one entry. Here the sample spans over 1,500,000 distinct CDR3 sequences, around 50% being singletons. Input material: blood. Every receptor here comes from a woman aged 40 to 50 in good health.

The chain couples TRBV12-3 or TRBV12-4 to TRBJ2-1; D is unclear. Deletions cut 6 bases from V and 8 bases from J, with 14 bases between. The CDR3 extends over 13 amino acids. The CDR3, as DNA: TGTGCCAGCAGCTCCCTCATTGTCGATGAGCAGTTCTTC. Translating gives CASSSLIVDEQFF.

The CDR3 nucleotides are TGTGCCAGCAGCTTAGTCCAGCGGGGGGGCTACGAGCAGTACTTC. It specifies CASSLVQRGGYEQYF. This chain connects TRBV7-2 to TRBJ2-7, with TRBD2 matching over 10 bases. Germline CDR1 and CDR2: SGHTA and FQGNSA. J was trimmed by 3 bases and V by 1 base; bases with no gene match: 3. The CDR3 spans 15 residues.

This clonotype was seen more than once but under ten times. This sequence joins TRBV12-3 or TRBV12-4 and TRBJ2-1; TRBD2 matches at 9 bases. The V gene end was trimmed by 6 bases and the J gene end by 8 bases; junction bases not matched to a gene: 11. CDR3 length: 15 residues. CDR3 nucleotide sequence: TGTGCCAGCAGCCCCCGGAGCGGGGGGACCTATGAGCAGTTCTTC. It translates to CASSPRSGGTYEQFF.

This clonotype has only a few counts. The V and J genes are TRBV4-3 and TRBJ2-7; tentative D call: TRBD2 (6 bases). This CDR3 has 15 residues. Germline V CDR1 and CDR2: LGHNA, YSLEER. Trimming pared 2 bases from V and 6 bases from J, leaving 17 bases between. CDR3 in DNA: TGCGCCAGCAGCCAACGGGGGATTGGGGTAGGCGAGCAGTACTTC. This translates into CASSQRGIGVGEQYF.

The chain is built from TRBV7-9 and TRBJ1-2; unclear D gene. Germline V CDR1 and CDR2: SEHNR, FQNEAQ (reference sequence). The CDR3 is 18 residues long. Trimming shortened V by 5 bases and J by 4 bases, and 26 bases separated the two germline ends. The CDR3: CASSLIGQSGILGYGYTF. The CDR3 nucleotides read TGTGCCAGCAGCCTAATAGGGCAATCCGGGATCCTGGGCTATGGCTACACCTTC. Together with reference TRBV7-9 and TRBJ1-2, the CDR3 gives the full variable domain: DTGVSQNPRHKITKRGQNVTFRCDPISEHNRLYWYRQTLGQGPEFLTYFQNEAQLEKSRLLSDRFSAERPKGSFSTLEIQRTEQGDSAMYLCASSLIGQSGILGYGYTFGSGTRLTVV.

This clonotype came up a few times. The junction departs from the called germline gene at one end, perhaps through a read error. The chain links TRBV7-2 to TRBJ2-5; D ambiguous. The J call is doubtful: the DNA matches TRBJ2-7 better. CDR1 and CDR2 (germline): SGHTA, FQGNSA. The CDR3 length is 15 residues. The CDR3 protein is CASSLSELSSCEQYF. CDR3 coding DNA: TGTGCCAGCAGCTTATCCGAACTAAGCTCCTGCGAGCAGTACTTC.

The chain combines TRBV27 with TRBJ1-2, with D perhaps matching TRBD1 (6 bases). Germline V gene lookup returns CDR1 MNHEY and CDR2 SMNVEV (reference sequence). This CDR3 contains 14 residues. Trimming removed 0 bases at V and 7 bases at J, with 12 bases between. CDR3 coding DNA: TGTGCCAGCAGTTTATCGGGTGGGGGCTTTGGCTACACCTTC. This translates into CASSLSGGGFGYTF.

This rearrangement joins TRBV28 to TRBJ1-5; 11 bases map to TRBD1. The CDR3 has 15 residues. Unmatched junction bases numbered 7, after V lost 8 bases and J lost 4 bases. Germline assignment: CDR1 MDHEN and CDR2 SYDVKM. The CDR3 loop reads CASFEGQGENQPQHF. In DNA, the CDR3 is TGTGCCAGCTTCGAGGGACAGGGGGAAAATCAGCCCCAGCATTTT. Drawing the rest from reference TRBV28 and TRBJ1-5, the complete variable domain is DVKVTQSSRYLVKRTGEKVFLECVQDMDHENMFWYRQDPGLGLRLIYFSYDVKMKEKGDIPEGYSVSREKKERFSLILESASTNQTSMYLCASFEGQGENQPQHFGDGTRLSIL.

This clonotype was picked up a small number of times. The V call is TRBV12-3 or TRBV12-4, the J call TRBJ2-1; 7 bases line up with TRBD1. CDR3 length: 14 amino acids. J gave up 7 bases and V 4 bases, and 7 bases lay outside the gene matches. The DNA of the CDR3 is TGTGCCAGCAGTTCCGCGACAGGGTTGAATGAGCAGTTCTTC. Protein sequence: CASSSATGLNEQFF.

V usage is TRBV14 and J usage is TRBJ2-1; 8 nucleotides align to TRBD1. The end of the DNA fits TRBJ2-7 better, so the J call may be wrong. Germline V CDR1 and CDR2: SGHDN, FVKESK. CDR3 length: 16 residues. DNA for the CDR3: TGTGCCAGCAGCCAGGGTGACAGGGGCCCCTACAATGAGCAGTACTTC. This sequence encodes CASSQGDRGPYNEQYF.

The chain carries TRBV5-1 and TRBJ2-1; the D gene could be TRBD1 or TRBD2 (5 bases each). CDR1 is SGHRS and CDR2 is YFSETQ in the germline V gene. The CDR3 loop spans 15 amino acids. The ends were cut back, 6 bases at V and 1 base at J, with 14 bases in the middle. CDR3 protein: CASIQDEGSYNEQFF. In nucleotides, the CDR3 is TGCGCCAGCATCCAGGACGAGGGGTCCTACAATGAGCAGTTCTTC.

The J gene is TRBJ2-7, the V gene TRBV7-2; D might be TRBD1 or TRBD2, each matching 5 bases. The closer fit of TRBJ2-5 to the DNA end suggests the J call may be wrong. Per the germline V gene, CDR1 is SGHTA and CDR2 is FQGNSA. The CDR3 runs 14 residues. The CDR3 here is CASSPGPLRGTQYF. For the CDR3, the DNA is TGTGCCAGCAGCCCGGGACCGTTAAGGGGGACCCAGTACTTC.

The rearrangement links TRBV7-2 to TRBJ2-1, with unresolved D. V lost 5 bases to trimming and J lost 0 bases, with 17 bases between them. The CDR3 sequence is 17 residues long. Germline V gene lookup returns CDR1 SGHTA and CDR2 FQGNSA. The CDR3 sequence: CASSHRSIMSSYNEQFF. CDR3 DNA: TGTGCCAGCAGCCACCGGTCCATTATGAGCTCCTACAATGAGCAGTTCTTC.

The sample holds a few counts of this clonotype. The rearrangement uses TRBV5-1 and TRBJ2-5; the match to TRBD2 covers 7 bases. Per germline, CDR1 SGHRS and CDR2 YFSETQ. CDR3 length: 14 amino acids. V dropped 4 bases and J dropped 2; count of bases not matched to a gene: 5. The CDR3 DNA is TGCGCCAGCAGCCGTCCGGGGGGTCAAGAGACCCAGTACTTC. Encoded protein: CASSRPGGQETQYF.

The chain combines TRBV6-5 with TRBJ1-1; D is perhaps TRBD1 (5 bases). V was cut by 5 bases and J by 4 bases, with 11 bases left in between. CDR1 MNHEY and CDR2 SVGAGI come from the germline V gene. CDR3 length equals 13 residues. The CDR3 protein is CASSDGGGTEAFF. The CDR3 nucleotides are TGTGCCAGCAGTGACGGTGGGGGCACTGAAGCTTTCTTT.

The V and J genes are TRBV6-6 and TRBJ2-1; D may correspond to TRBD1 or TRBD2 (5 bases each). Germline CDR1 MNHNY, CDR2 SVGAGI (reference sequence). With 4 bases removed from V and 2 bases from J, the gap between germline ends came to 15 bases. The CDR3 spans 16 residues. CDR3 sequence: CASSSRDRSTYNEQFF. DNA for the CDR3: TGTGCCAGCAGTTCTCGGGACCGGAGTACCTACAATGAGCAGTTCTTC.